This T cell receptor beta chain appears in the sequencing data of a study of control samples from healthy donors and cancer patients. Data came from immunoSEQ multiplex PCR; TCRdb stores just in-frame clones and leaves some out. The table has fewer than 110,000 clones, around nine tenths seen once; the top ten hold approximately 19%. J lost 1 base, V lost 7 bases, and 1 base had no gene match. The CDR3 sequence is 13 residues long. The germline gives CDR1 SNHLY, CDR2 FYNNEI. The TCR originated in a man in his fifties or sixties with lung cancer. The chain links TRBV2 to TRBJ2-7; 10 bases fit TRBD1. The material sequenced was PBMCs. The CDR3 DNA is TGTGCCAGCACGGGACAGGGGTCCTACGAGCAGTACGTC. Amino acids: CASTGQGSYEQYV.